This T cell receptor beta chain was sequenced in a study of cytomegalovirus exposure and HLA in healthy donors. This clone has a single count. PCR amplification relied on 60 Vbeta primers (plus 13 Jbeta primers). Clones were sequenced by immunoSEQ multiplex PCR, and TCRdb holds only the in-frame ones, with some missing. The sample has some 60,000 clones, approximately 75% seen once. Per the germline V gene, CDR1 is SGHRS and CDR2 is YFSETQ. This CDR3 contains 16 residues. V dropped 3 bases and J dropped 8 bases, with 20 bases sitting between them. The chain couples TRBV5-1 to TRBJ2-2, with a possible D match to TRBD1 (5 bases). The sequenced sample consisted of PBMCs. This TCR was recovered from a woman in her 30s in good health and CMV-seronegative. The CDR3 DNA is TGCGCCAGCAGCTCTTCTGGGGCACAGCTTTCGGGGGAGCTGTTTTTT. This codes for CASSSSGAQLSGELFF.